These T cell receptor beta chains were read from a single sample in a study of vaccination and CD4 T cells after COVID-19. TCRdb reprocessed the PCR reads via MiXCR and lists one record per CDR3 protein. The repertoire consists of 4,000 to 4,500 distinct CDR3 sequences, with under 25% occurring once and the leading ten covering around 19%. Antigen specificity for these receptors is unknown. The sequenced sample consisted of CD4+ T cells from blood, cultured in vitro. The receptors were gathered from a human donor who had recovered from COVID-19. CDR3s include the opening cysteine and the closing phenylalanine or tryptophan. Each record gives: J gene, clone size, V gene, D gene, CDR3 protein, CDR3 DNA. D genes are given only for firm matches. The size of a clone is reported for some rows only, either as once, few or many, or as a class for expanded clones.

j_gene: TRBJ2-6
abundance: NA
v_gene: TRBV10-3
d_gene: NA
CDR3aa: CANPGLKPPHVSGANVLTF
CDR3nt: TGTGCCAACCCGGGACTCAAACCGCCCCATGTCTCTGGGGCCAACGTCCTGACTTTC

j_gene: TRBJ2-5
abundance: NA
v_gene: TRBV20-1
d_gene: TRBD2
CDR3aa: CSARDWGLATKTQYF
CDR3nt: TGCAGTGCTAGAGATTGGGGACTAGCGACTAAGACCCAGTACTTC

j_gene: TRBJ1-5
abundance: NA
v_gene: TRBV30
d_gene: NA
CDR3aa: CAWSVAGNQPQHF
CDR3nt: TGTGCCTGGAGTGTAGCCGGGAATCAGCCCCAGCATTTT

j_gene: TRBJ1-5
abundance: NA
v_gene: TRBV20-1
d_gene: TRBD1
CDR3aa: CSAPGQGRNQPQHF
CDR3nt: TGCAGTGCTCCGGGACAGGGAAGAAATCAGCCCCAGCATTTT

j_gene: TRBJ1-1
abundance: NA
v_gene: TRBV6-1
d_gene: TRBD1
CDR3aa: CASSVTGGTEAFF
CDR3nt: TGTGCCAGCAGTGTCACAGGGGGGACTGAAGCTTTCTTT

j_gene: TRBJ1-5
abundance: few
v_gene: TRBV2
d_gene: TRBD1
CDR3aa: CASTLGTGGNQPQHF
CDR3nt: TGTGCCAGCACCCTCGGGACAGGGGGAAATCAGCCCCAGCATTTT

j_gene: TRBJ1-1
abundance: NA
v_gene: TRBV12-5
d_gene: NA
CDR3aa: CASGSRQSGPEAFF
CDR3nt: TGTGCTAGTGGTTCTCGACAGTCAGGTCCTGAAGCTTTCTTT

j_gene: TRBJ2-5
abundance: medium-sized
v_gene: TRBV2
d_gene: NA
CDR3aa: CASSESPELTQYF
CDR3nt: TGTGCCAGCAGTGAGAGTCCAGAATTGACCCAGTACTTC

j_gene: TRBJ2-5
abundance: NA
v_gene: TRBV5-1
d_gene: NA
CDR3aa: CASSLRLSAQETQYF
CDR3nt: TGCGCCAGCAGCTTAAGACTTAGCGCCCAAGAGACCCAGTACTTC

j_gene: TRBJ2-1
abundance: NA
v_gene: TRBV20-1
d_gene: TRBD2
CDR3aa: CSASWASGYNEQFF
CDR3nt: TGCAGTGCTAGTTGGGCTAGCGGATACAATGAGCAGTTCTTC

j_gene: TRBJ2-5
abundance: NA
v_gene: TRBV5-4
d_gene: TRBD2
CDR3aa: CASSLGVLAVQGTQYF
CDR3nt: TGTGCCAGCAGCTTAGGGGTACTAGCGGTCCAAGGGACCCAGTACTTC

j_gene: TRBJ2-1
abundance: few
v_gene: TRBV30
d_gene: NA
CDR3aa: CAWRGYNEQFF
CDR3nt: TGTGCCTGGAGAGGGTACAATGAGCAGTTCTTC

j_gene: TRBJ1-4
abundance: few
v_gene: TRBV20-1
d_gene: TRBD1
CDR3aa: CSATKGTGGEKLFF
CDR3nt: TGCAGTGCTACTAAGGGGACAGGGGGAGAAAAACTGTTTTTT

j_gene: TRBJ1-1
abundance: NA
v_gene: TRBV30
d_gene: NA
CDR3aa: CAALRATNTEAFF
CDR3nt: TGTGCCGCTCTCAGGGCCACGAACACTGAAGCTTTCTTT

j_gene: TRBJ1-4
abundance: NA
v_gene: TRBV19
d_gene: NA
CDR3aa: CASKDLMKGWEKLFF
CDR3nt: TGTGCCAGTAAGGATTTGATGAAGGGATGGGAAAAACTGTTTTTT

j_gene: TRBJ1-2
abundance: NA
v_gene: TRBV12-3/TRBV12-4
d_gene: TRBD1
CDR3aa: CASSTTGGRYGYTF
CDR3nt: TGTGCCAGCAGTACGACAGGGGGACGTTATGGCTACACCTTC

j_gene: TRBJ2-3
abundance: few
v_gene: TRBV20-1
d_gene: TRBD2
CDR3aa: CSATSSAGVTDTQYF
CDR3nt: TGCAGTGCTACCTCTTCCGCGGGGGTCACAGATACGCAGTATTTT

j_gene: TRBJ2-7
abundance: medium-sized
v_gene: TRBV11-2
d_gene: TRBD2
CDR3aa: CASSLETSGSYEQYF
CDR3nt: TGTGCCAGCAGCTTAGAAACTAGCGGCTCCTACGAGCAGTACTTC

j_gene: TRBJ1-1
abundance: few
v_gene: TRBV20-1
d_gene: NA
CDR3aa: CSARGRGRGNTEAFF
CDR3nt: TGCAGTGCTAGAGGGAGGGGAAGGGGGAACACTGAAGCTTTCTTT

j_gene: TRBJ2-1
abundance: NA
v_gene: TRBV27
d_gene: NA
CDR3aa: CASSFTTSHSSYNEQFF
CDR3nt: TGTGCCAGCAGTTTCACGACTAGTCACAGCTCCTACAATGAGCAGTTCTTC

j_gene: TRBJ2-2
abundance: NA
v_gene: TRBV6-1
d_gene: NA
CDR3aa: CASNFGSRATGELFF
CDR3nt: TGTGCCAGCAATTTCGGGTCCCGAGCCACCGGGGAGCTGTTTTTT

j_gene: TRBJ1-1
abundance: medium-sized
v_gene: TRBV12-3/TRBV12-4
d_gene: NA
CDR3aa: CASSLGGSTEAFF
CDR3nt: TGTGCCAGCAGTTTGGGAGGCTCCACTGAAGCTTTCTTT

j_gene: TRBJ2-3
abundance: NA
v_gene: TRBV15
d_gene: NA
CDR3aa: CATSRAHRVADTQYF
CDR3nt: TGTGCCACCAGCAGAGCCCACAGGGTCGCAGATACGCAGTATTTT

j_gene: TRBJ1-1
abundance: NA
v_gene: TRBV18
d_gene: TRBD1
CDR3aa: CASSPGQDTEAFF
CDR3nt: TGTGCCAGCTCACCGGGACAGGACACTGAAGCTTTCTTT

j_gene: TRBJ2-1
abundance: few
v_gene: TRBV27
d_gene: NA
CDR3aa: CASSDYNEQFF
CDR3nt: TGTGCCAGCAGCGACTACAATGAGCAGTTCTTC

j_gene: TRBJ2-3
abundance: medium-sized
v_gene: TRBV7-2
d_gene: NA
CDR3aa: CASSPGGGTDTQYF
CDR3nt: TGTGCCAGCAGCCCAGGAGGTGGCACAGATACGCAGTATTTT

j_gene: TRBJ2-1
abundance: few
v_gene: TRBV7-9
d_gene: NA
CDR3aa: CASSPRNSGGGGRNEQFF
CDR3nt: TGTGCCAGCAGCCCCCGCAATTCGGGGGGCGGGGGACGTAATGAGCAGTTCTTC

j_gene: TRBJ2-3
abundance: NA
v_gene: TRBV11-3
d_gene: TRBD2
CDR3aa: CASSLNSGGDTRYF
CDR3nt: TGTGCCAGCAGCTTAAATAGCGGGGGCGATACGCGGTATTTT

j_gene: TRBJ2-7
abundance: NA
v_gene: TRBV29-1
d_gene: NA
CDR3aa: CSVAGAISYEQYF
CDR3nt: TGCAGCGTTGCGGGGGCAATCTCCTACGAGCAGTACTTC

j_gene: TRBJ2-3
abundance: NA
v_gene: TRBV11-3
d_gene: NA
CDR3aa: CASSADTDTQYF
CDR3nt: TGTGCCAGCAGCGCGGATACGGATACGCAGTATTTT

j_gene: TRBJ1-1
abundance: few
v_gene: TRBV20-1
d_gene: NA
CDR3aa: CSARVGTNTEAFF
CDR3nt: TGCAGTGCTAGAGTCGGGACGAACACTGAAGCTTTCTTT